This T cell receptor (beta chain) was captured in a study of T cells expressing NK-cell markers. For the study at large: One of the eight sequenced donors was seronegative, whereas the other seven were HCMV-seropositive.

Notes on this clonotype: Its antigen is unidentified.

The germline gives CDR1 SEHNR, CDR2 FQNEAQ (reference sequence). The CDR3 is 13 residues long. The study, taken as a whole, reports: The same clonotypes also predominated in the CD3+CD56-NKG2C+ fraction of a handful of donors. Over 5 donors had dominant NKG2C+ clonotypes that comprised about 1.0-7.0% of their CD8+ T cells.

TCR beta cDNA was generated via 5'RACE template switching incorporating UMIs. TCRdb processed the 5' RACE reads again and assigns one entry to each CDR3 protein, with no DNA. The table lists some 150,000 distinct CDR3 sequences, with around 12% in the top ten. Sequences were obtained from blood T cells: a sorted CD56 or NKG2C T cell subset, CD4+ or CD8+ T cells, or bulk PBMC T cells (not recorded which). The chain is built from TRBV7-9 and TRBJ2-2. The origin of this receptor is a man younger than 35 in good health. The chain's CDR3 is CASSLGGGGELFF.